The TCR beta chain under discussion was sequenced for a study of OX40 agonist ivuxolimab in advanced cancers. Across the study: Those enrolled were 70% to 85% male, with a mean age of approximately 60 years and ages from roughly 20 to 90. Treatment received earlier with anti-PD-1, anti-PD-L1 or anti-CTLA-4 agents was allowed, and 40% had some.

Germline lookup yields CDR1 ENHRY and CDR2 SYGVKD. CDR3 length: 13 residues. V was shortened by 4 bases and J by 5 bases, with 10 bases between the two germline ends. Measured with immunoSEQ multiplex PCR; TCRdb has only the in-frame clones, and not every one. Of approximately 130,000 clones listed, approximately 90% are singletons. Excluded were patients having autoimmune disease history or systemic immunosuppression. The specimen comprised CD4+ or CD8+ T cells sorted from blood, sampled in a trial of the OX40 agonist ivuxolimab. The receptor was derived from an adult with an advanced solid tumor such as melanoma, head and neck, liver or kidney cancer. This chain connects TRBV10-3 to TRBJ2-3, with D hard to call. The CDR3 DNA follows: TGTGCCATCAGTGTAGGCGATTTAGATACGCAGTATTTT. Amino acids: CAISVGDLDTQYF.